This T cell receptor (beta chain) was retrieved from a study of T cell repertoires in cytomegalovirus infection. Looking at the study overall: Epitope selection comprised recently identified HLA-C-restricted CMV epitopes and well-studied HLA-B-restricted CMV epitopes. Based on public TCR beta signatures, there were indications of CMV infection and of a matching HLA type.

As regards this clonotype: Its antigen is still unknown.

TCRdb itself ran the reads through MiXCR, one entry per CDR3 protein. The sample lists 55,000 to 85,000 distinct CDR3 sequences, approximately 22% occurring once. Study-wide findings and caveats: The cumulative frequency of public TCR beta families distinguished individuals who carried CMV together with the relevant HLA. HLA-C-restricted, CMV-specific TCR beta clonotypes were dominant ex vivo.

This CDR3 contains 17 residues. Germline trimming cut 8 bases from V and 0 bases from J; bases unmatched to any gene: 15. Per germline, CDR1 SGHVS and CDR2 FQNEAQ. Specimen: CD8+ T cells from cultured PBMCs, collected from culture after CMV antigen stimulation. This clonotype was sampled from a human donor in good health (CMV status not recorded). Some clones in this sample may be carry-over from other donors' samples. The chain couples TRBV7-8 to TRBJ1-2; the match to TRBD1 covers 7 bases. The CDR3 DNA is TGTGCCAGCGCCCCGTGGCGGGACAGAGAAACTAACTATGGCTACACCTTC. Encoded protein: CASAPWRDRETNYGYTF.